What follows is one T cell receptor (beta chain) and its context. This clone was counted between two and nine times. Its antigen is still unknown. One base away there is no much larger clone; base qualities are not given. The germline V gene (reference sequence) gives CDR1 as SEHNR and CDR2 as FQNEAQ. V is clipped by 2 bases and J by 4 bases, and the sequence between their germline boundaries is 17 bases long. The CDR3 contains 16 residues, cysteine and phenylalanine counted. Kept here is only the CDR3 DNA, which spans 48 bases and is read in frame from base 1. The High Capacity cDNA Reverse Transcription Kit was used to reverse transcribe all of the isolated RNA, meaning that expressed TCRB transcripts were what got sequenced. Naive, central memory and regulatory T cell samples underwent deep immunoSEQ sequencing, averaging roughly 3.3 million total reads per sample. Sorted cells were lysed in RLT buffer, and RNA was extracted using DNase-treated RNeasy Micro or Mini kits according to cell number. Each cell subset was processed separately to prevent cross-contamination, with patient and healthy donor samples processed together. Using the immunoSEQ multiplex PCR, TCRB sequences were amplified from cDNA into 87-bp fragments spanning the CDR3 region. The amplicons were sequenced using the Illumina HiSeq platform. The authors processed their data as follows. Synthetic template baselines were used to correct PCR bias computationally, reads within Hamming distance 2 were collapsed together, and singletons that could not be merged were discarded. Reads were aligned against IMGT to assign V, D and J genes, CDR3 length and insertions or deletions at six rearrangement sites. Clonotype counts were normalized to sorted cell number within each subset before computing true diversity and Gini coefficients with the tcR R package. Repertoire sharing was quantified using the overlap coefficient calculated on TCRB nucleotide sequences. The table was pulled from immuneACCESS by TCRdb, which kept in-frame rearrangements only. Such tables lose some clones; where checked, under half of the loss comes from unresolved V genes, and the rest has no known cause. The V and J calls and clone size come from that table; D and trimming were worked out from the DNA. A total of under 200,000 clones appear in this sample, about 7.3% of them only once. The ten most abundant clones make up 0.5% to 0.65% of the sample.

From each donor, a single peripheral blood sample of approximately 0.11 L on average was drawn into heparinised tubes. Using a panel that included CD45RO, CCR7, CD25, CD127, CD95 and CD27, naive, central memory, regulatory and stem cell-like memory CD4+ T cells were sorted on a BD FACSAria II. Every sorted population had a purity above 95%. Right away, PBMCs were isolated by Lymphoprep density gradient centrifugation and were stained directly, with no culture step. Samples were stained and sorted in pairs, with one healthy donor and one patient per experiment, so that batch effects were minimized. The sample is drawn from a study of beta chain features in type 1 diabetes (dated by TCRdb to 2016 to 2019). Regarding the study in general: Mean age, gender distribution, total cell number and subset yield were not different between patients and healthy donors. A total of roughly 100 million sorted cells were examined across all samples, and the number of cells per subset was strongly correlated with RNA yield. The study compared the TCRB repertoires of sorted circulating CD4+ T cell subsets in recently diagnosed type 1 diabetes patients with those in matched healthy donors. Regulatory and stem cell-like memory subsets were obtained from only 8 patients and about 8 healthy donors, while naive and central memory subsets were obtained from all 28 donors. The paper as a whole reports these results and caveats: Naive, central memory and regulatory TCRB repertoires appeared more similar among patients than among healthy donors. PCR may preferentially amplify shorter templates, but because patient and control samples were amplified and corrected together, any resulting skew would affect both groups equally. Type 1 diabetes patients showed a moderate but significant shortening of TCRB CDR3 length in all four CD4+ subsets. At VDJ recombination sites, patients with type 1 diabetes made fewer insertions and deleted more nucleotides, a pattern implying thymic rearrangement abnormalities. Because cDNA rather than genomic DNA was sequenced, highly expressing activated cells could have been over-represented, although no difference in activation and CD3 levels was found between groups. Because small numbers of individuals were included in the HLA sub-analyses, any influence of HLA type on TCRB rearrangement was left unresolved.

This clonotype originated in a man younger than 35 in good health. Specimen: central memory CD4+ T cells from blood. The chain links TRBV7-9 with TRBJ2-5; TRBD2 is perhaps the D gene, given 7 matching bases. The nucleotide sequence reads as follows: TGTGCCAGCAGCTTACAGCTGGGGGGGCTGCCAGAGACCCAGTACTTC. It translates to CASSLQLGGLPETQYF.